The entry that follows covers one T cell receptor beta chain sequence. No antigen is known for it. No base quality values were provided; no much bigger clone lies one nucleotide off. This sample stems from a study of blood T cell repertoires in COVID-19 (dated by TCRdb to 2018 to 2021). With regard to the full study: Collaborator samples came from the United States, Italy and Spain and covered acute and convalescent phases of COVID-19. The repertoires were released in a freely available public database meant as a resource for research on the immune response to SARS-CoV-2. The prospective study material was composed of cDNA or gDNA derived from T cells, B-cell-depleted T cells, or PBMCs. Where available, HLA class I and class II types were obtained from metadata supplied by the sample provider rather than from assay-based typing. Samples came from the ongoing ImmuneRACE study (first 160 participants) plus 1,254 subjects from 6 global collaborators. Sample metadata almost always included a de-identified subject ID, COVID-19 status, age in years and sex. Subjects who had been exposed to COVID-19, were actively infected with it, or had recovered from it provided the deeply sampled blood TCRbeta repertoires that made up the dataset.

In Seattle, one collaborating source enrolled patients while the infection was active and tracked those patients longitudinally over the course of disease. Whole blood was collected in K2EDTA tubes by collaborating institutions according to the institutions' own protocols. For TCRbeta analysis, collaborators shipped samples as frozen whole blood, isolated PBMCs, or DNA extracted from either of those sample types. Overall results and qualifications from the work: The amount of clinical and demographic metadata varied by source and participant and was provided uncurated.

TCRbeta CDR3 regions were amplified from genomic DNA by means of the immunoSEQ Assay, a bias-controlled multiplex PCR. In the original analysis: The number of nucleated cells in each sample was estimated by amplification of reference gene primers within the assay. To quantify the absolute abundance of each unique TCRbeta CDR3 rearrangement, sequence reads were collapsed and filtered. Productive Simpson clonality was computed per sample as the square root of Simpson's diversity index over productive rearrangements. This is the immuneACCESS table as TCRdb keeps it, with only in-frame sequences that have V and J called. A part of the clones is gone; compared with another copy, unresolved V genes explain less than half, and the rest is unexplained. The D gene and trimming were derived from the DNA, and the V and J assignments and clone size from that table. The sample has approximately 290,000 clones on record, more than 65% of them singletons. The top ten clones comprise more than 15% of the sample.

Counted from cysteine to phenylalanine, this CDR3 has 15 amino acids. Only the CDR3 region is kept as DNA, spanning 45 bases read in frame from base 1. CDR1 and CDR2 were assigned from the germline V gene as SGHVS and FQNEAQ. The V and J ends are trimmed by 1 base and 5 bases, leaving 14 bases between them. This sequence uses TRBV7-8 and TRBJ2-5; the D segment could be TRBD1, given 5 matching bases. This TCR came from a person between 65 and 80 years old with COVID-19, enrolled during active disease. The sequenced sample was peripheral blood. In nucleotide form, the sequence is TGTGCCAGCAGCTTAGATCAGGGAATGCAGGAGACCCAGTACTTC. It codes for CASSLDQGMQETQYF.